The next 2 T cell receptor beta chains were all read from a single sample in a study of long-term antiretroviral therapy in people with HIV. Version v3.0 of the immunoSEQ assay ran at survey level. Only in-frame clones appear in the TCRdb table, and some are missing; sequencing was by immunoSEQ multiplex PCR. Seen here are about 33,000 clones, more than 60% observed once, and the top ten hold 7.1%. Specimen: unsorted PBMCs, collected 2 years after starting antiretroviral therapy. The receptors derive from a woman aged 45-65 years with HIV.

CDR3 residues: CASSQDFPATNEKLFF. The CDR3 DNA reads as TGCGCCAGCAGCCAAGACTTCCCCGCAACTAATGAAAAACTGTTTTTT. This sequence joins TRBV4-1 and TRBJ1-4; D unclear. This CDR3 comprises 16 residues. CDR1 MGHRA and CDR2 YSYEKL come from the germline V gene. The V gene lost 0 bases and the J gene lost 0 bases, with 8 bases spanning the gap.

The rearrangement joins TRBV11-2 to TRBJ2-2; D is ambiguous. In germline, CDR1 is SGHAT, CDR2 FQNNGV. This CDR3 region has 13 residues. V was clipped by 10 bases and J by 8 bases, with 17 bases between them. CDR3 bases: TGTGCCATTGCCAATTTTGATGTGGGGGAGCTGTTTTTT. Encoded protein: CAIANFDVGELFF.